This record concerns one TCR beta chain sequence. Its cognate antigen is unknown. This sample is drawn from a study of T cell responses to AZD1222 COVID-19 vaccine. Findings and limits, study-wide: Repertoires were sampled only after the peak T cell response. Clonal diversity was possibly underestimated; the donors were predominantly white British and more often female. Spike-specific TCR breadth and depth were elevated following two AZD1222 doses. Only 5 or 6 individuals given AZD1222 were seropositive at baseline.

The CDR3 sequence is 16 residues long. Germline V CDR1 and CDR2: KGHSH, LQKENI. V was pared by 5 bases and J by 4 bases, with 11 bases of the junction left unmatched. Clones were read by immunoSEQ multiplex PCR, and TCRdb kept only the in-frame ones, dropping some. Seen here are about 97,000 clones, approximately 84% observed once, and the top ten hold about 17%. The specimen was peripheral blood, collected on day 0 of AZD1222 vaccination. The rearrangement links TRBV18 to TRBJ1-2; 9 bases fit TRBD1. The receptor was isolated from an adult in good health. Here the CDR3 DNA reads TGTGCCAGCTCAAGACAGGGGGGCGTCGGACCCTATGGCTACACCTTC. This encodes CASSRQGGVGPYGYTF.